Presented here are 7 T cell receptor beta chains from one specimen sequenced in a study of blood T cell repertoires in COVID-19. Libraries were prepared by immunoSEQ multiplex PCR; TCRdb keeps only in-frame clonotypes and omits some of them. The table records 120,000 or so clones, 70% to 80% of them present only once. Sequences were obtained from peripheral blood. These TCRs come from a human donor in a cohort sampled during active COVID-19.

The chain combines TRBV9 with TRBJ1-1, with D unresolved. V shed 0 bases and J shed 4 bases, with 7 bases lying between them. The CDR3 spans 13 residues. Germline V gene lookup returns CDR1 SGDLS and CDR2 YYNGEE. The CDR3 DNA reads TGTGCCAGCAGCGTAGCTGGCAGCACTGAAGCTTTCTTT. Amino acid sequence: CASSVAGSTEAFF.

The chain recombines TRBV5-4 with TRBJ2-5; D is unclear. V lost 1 base and J lost 7, with 14 bases in between. This CDR3 has 14 residues. Germline V CDR1 and CDR2: SGHNT, YYREEE (reference sequence). The CDR3 DNA reads TGTGCCAGCAGCTTGTCGGCTAGAGGCGGGACCCAGTACTTC. This gives the protein CASSLSARGGTQYF.

The rearrangement uses TRBV4-2 and TRBJ1-4; 10 bases fit TRBD1. This CDR3 spans 18 amino acids. Unmatched junction bases numbered 13, after V lost 2 bases and J lost 7 bases. CDR1 and CDR2 from the germline V gene are LGHNA and YNFKEQ. The DNA of the CDR3 is TGTGCCAGCAGCCAAATGATTCGAGCAGGACAGGGGGGTGAAAAACTGTTTTTT. Translation: CASSQMIRAGQGGEKLFF.

The chain carries TRBV3-1 (or the pseudogene TRBV3-2) and TRBJ1-3; no definite D call. This CDR3 contains 11 residues. With 3 bases removed from V and 6 bases from J, the gap between germline ends came to 3 bases. The germline V gene encodes CDR1 LGHDT and CDR2 YNNKEL (reference sequence). This CDR3 is CASSHINTIYF. The CDR3 nucleotides read TGTGCCAGCAGCCATATAAACACCATATATTTT.

The genes are TRBV5-6 and TRBJ1-1, with 9 bases aligning to TRBD1. Germline V CDR1 and CDR2: SGHDT, YYEEEE. This CDR3 contains 14 residues. Losses at the gene ends were 3 bases for V and 9 bases for J; bases not matched to a gene: 9. The CDR3: CASSYMTGGKQAFF. For the CDR3, the DNA is TGTGCCAGCAGCTACATGACAGGGGGGAAACAAGCTTTCTTT.

The J gene is TRBJ1-5, the V gene TRBV7-2, with TRBD1 matching over 8 bases. V dropped 5 bases and J dropped 7; count of bases not matched to a gene: 7. Germline V lookup: CDR1 SGHTA, CDR2 FQGNSA. The CDR3 runs to 14 residues. The CDR3 sequence: CASSASGGGQPQHF. CDR3 coding DNA: TGTGCCAGCAGCGCGTCAGGGGGCGGACAGCCCCAGCATTTT.

This clone was observed once. This chain joins TRBV7-2 and TRBJ2-5; 8 bases are shared with TRBD1. This CDR3 comprises 15 residues. CDR1 and CDR2 (germline): SGHTA, FQGNSA. Trimming cost V 4 bases and J 6 bases; bases outside gene matches: 10. The CDR3 is CASSSGQGLAKTQYF. CDR3 DNA: TGTGCCAGCAGCTCAGGACAGGGCCTGGCAAAGACCCAGTACTTC.